Listed below are T cell receptor beta chains from one sample, sequenced in a study of blood T cell repertoires in COVID-19. The method was immunoSEQ multiplex PCR; TCRdb's version includes in-frame clones alone and lacks a portion of them. The table lists about 210,000 clones, 80% to 90% of them singletons. Sequenced input: peripheral blood. The receptors come from a woman in her forties or fifties with active or convalescent COVID-19. Both conserved end residues are part of each CDR3. D genes are given only for firm matches. The listing skips clone size in some rows; elsewhere it reads once, few, many or a size class.

V gene: TRBV2
clone size: .
D gene: .
J gene: TRBJ1-6
CDR3 DNA: TGTGCCAGCAATCCTACAGGGACCAATTCACCCCTCCACTTT
CDR3 protein: CASNPTGTNSPLHF

V gene: TRBV7-9
clone size: .
D gene: .
J gene: TRBJ1-1
CDR3 DNA: TGTGCCAGCAGCTTCAGCGGTTTGGGCACTGAAGCTTTCTTT
CDR3 protein: CASSFSGLGTEAFF

V gene: TRBV27
clone size: .
D gene: .
J gene: TRBJ1-2
CDR3 DNA: TGTGCCAGCAGTTTATCCGGGGGCTATGGCTACACCTTC
CDR3 protein: CASSLSGGYGYTF

V gene: TRBV5-4
clone size: .
D gene: TRBD2
J gene: TRBJ2-1
CDR3 DNA: TGTGCCAGCAGCTTGTGGGCGGGAGCTCGCAATGAGCAGTTCTTC
CDR3 protein: CASSLWAGARNEQFF

V gene: TRBV5-1
clone size: .
D gene: .
J gene: TRBJ1-6
CDR3 DNA: TGCGCCAGCAGCTCTGGGGGCGCAAGTTCACCCCTCCACTTT
CDR3 protein: CASSSGGASSPLHF

V gene: TRBV3-1/TRBV3-2
clone size: .
D gene: .
J gene: TRBJ2-5
CDR3 DNA: TGTGCCAGCAGCCATCGGGTTCTCCTCCAAGAGACCCAGTACTTC
CDR3 protein: CASSHRVLLQETQYF

V gene: TRBV5-1
clone size: once
D gene: .
J gene: TRBJ2-5
CDR3 DNA: TGCGCCAGCAGCAAATACACACAAGAGACCCAGTACTTC
CDR3 protein: CASSKYTQETQYF

V gene: TRBV5-1
clone size: .
D gene: .
J gene: TRBJ2-1
CDR3 DNA: TGCGCCAGCAGCTTGAATCCCGGACTAACGTACAATGAGCAGTTCTTC
CDR3 protein: CASSLNPGLTYNEQFF

V gene: TRBV3-1/TRBV3-2
clone size: .
D gene: .
J gene: TRBJ1-5
CDR3 DNA: TGTGCCAGCAGCGCAGCGGGGGGGGCGCCTCAGCCCCAGCATTTT
CDR3 protein: CASSAAGGAPQPQHF

V gene: TRBV6-5
clone size: .
D gene: .
J gene: TRBJ1-2
CDR3 DNA: TGTGCCAGCAGTTCTTTAGGGGTTGGCTACACCTTC
CDR3 protein: CASSSLGVGYTF

V gene: TRBV3-1/TRBV3-2
clone size: .
D gene: .
J gene: TRBJ2-3
CDR3 DNA: TGTGCCAGCAGTCAATCAGGGCTCGTGACAGATACGCAGTATTTT
CDR3 protein: CASSQSGLVTDTQYF

V gene: TRBV5-5
clone size: once
D gene: TRBD2
J gene: TRBJ2-1
CDR3 DNA: TGTGCCAGCAGCCCCGACGGACTAGCGGGGCGGATTAACTACAATGAGCAGTTCTTC
CDR3 protein: CASSPDGLAGRINYNEQFF

V gene: TRBV5-1
clone size: .
D gene: .
J gene: TRBJ1-2
CDR3 DNA: TGCGCCAGCAGCGGTGGTGTAGGGGACTATGGCTACACCTTC
CDR3 protein: CASSGGVGDYGYTF

V gene: TRBV28
clone size: .
D gene: .
J gene: TRBJ1-2
CDR3 DNA: TGTGCCAGCAGTCCAACCCTGCCCCAGGGATATGGCTACACCTTC
CDR3 protein: CASSPTLPQGYGYTF

V gene: TRBV5-1
clone size: .
D gene: .
J gene: TRBJ1-1
CDR3 DNA: TGCGCCAGCAGCCCTGGGGGCGCTAACGGTGAAGCTTTCTTT
CDR3 protein: CASSPGGANGEAFF

V gene: TRBV19
clone size: .
D gene: .
J gene: TRBJ2-1
CDR3 DNA: TGTGCCAGTAGTATAGCTCACAGGCCCTACAATGAGCAGTTCTTC
CDR3 protein: CASSIAHRPYNEQFF

V gene: TRBV28
clone size: .
D gene: .
J gene: TRBJ1-2
CDR3 DNA: TGTGCCAGCAGTTTAGACAGCAGAATAGCTAACTATGGCTACACCTTC
CDR3 protein: CASSLDSRIANYGYTF

V gene: TRBV29-1
clone size: .
D gene: .
J gene: TRBJ1-4
CDR3 DNA: TGCAGCGTTGGCGGATTAGCAACTAATGAAAAACTGTTTTTT
CDR3 protein: CSVGGLATNEKLFF

V gene: TRBV2
clone size: .
D gene: TRBD1
J gene: TRBJ1-6
CDR3 DNA: TGTGCCAGCAGGGGGACAGGTTGGAATTCACCCCTCCACTTT
CDR3 protein: CASRGTGWNSPLHF

V gene: TRBV5-4
clone size: .
D gene: TRBD1
J gene: TRBJ2-3
CDR3 DNA: TGTGCCAGCAGTTTTCAAGGACAGGGCACAGATACGCAGTATTTT
CDR3 protein: CASSFQGQGTDTQYF

V gene: TRBV30
clone size: few
D gene: .
J gene: TRBJ1-1
CDR3 DNA: TGTGCCTGGAGTGTACAGGAGAACACTGAAGCTTTCTTT
CDR3 protein: CAWSVQENTEAFF

V gene: TRBV5-8
clone size: .
D gene: .
J gene: TRBJ2-1
CDR3 DNA: TGTGCCAGCAGCAAAGGATCGGGGTACTCCTACAATGAGCAGTTCTTC
CDR3 protein: CASSKGSGYSYNEQFF

V gene: TRBV5-1
clone size: .
D gene: .
J gene: TRBJ2-1
CDR3 DNA: TGCGCCAGCAGCTTGTTTGGACAGTTCTCTAGAACTCGAAATGAGCAGTTCTTC
CDR3 protein: CASSLFGQFSRTRNEQFF

V gene: TRBV29-1
clone size: .
D gene: TRBD2
J gene: TRBJ2-1
CDR3 DNA: TGCAGCGTTGACCCCGGGACTAGCGGGGCTCCCAATGAGCAGTTCTTC
CDR3 protein: CSVDPGTSGAPNEQFF

V gene: TRBV6-5
clone size: .
D gene: .
J gene: TRBJ2-7
CDR3 DNA: TGTGCCAGCACCAACGGACTTTCCGGGTCCTACGAGCAGTACTTC
CDR3 protein: CASTNGLSGSYEQYF

V gene: TRBV19
clone size: .
D gene: .
J gene: TRBJ2-3
CDR3 DNA: TGTGCCAGTAGTATCGGTAGCGGATCAGGGACAGATACGCAGTATTTT
CDR3 protein: CASSIGSGSGTDTQYF

V gene: TRBV28
clone size: .
D gene: TRBD1
J gene: TRBJ1-1
CDR3 DNA: TGTGCCGGCAGTCCCGGACAGGGGAACACTGAAGCTTTCTTT
CDR3 protein: CAGSPGQGNTEAFF

V gene: TRBV5-1
clone size: .
D gene: TRBD1
J gene: TRBJ1-4
CDR3 DNA: TGCGCCAGCAGCGGGGGACAGGGGACTGAAAAACTGTTTTTT
CDR3 protein: CASSGGQGTEKLFF

V gene: TRBV2
clone size: once
D gene: .
J gene: TRBJ1-6
CDR3 DNA: TGTGCCAGCAAGCCGGACAGTTATAATTCACCCCTCCACTTT
CDR3 protein: CASKPDSYNSPLHF

V gene: TRBV5-4
clone size: .
D gene: .
J gene: TRBJ1-1
CDR3 DNA: TGTGCCAGCAGCGATCCCGGCAGGGTGAACACTGAAGCTTTCTTT
CDR3 protein: CASSDPGRVNTEAFF

V gene: TRBV25-1
clone size: many
D gene: TRBD1
J gene: TRBJ1-2
CDR3 DNA: TGTGCCAGCAGTGAGACGACAGGGGCCAACTATGGCTACACCTTC
CDR3 protein: CASSETTGANYGYTF

V gene: TRBV5-6
clone size: .
D gene: .
J gene: TRBJ2-2
CDR3 DNA: TGTGCCAGCAGCTTCGGTACCGGGAGTGGCACCGGGGAGCTGTTTTTT
CDR3 protein: CASSFGTGSGTGELFF

V gene: TRBV5-1
clone size: few
D gene: TRBD2
J gene: TRBJ2-1
CDR3 DNA: TGCGCCAGCAGCAATTATCTAGCGGGAGGACTCTACAATGAGCAGTTCTTC
CDR3 protein: CASSNYLAGGLYNEQFF

V gene: TRBV28
clone size: .
D gene: TRBD1
J gene: TRBJ2-1
CDR3 DNA: TGTGCCAGCAGTTTCCGGGACAGGGGGCGGGATGAGCAGTTCTTC
CDR3 protein: CASSFRDRGRDEQFF

V gene: TRBV5-1
clone size: .
D gene: TRBD1
J gene: TRBJ1-2
CDR3 DNA: TGCGCCAGCAGCTTGGGAGGACAGGGAGGCTATGGCTACACCTTC
CDR3 protein: CASSLGGQGGYGYTF

V gene: TRBV5-1
clone size: .
D gene: TRBD2
J gene: TRBJ2-5
CDR3 DNA: TGCGCCAGCAGCTCTGGACTAGCGGGATTGTCCCAGTACTTC
CDR3 protein: CASSSGLAGLSQYF

V gene: TRBV6-6
clone size: .
D gene: TRBD2
J gene: TRBJ2-5
CDR3 DNA: TGTGCCAGCAGCCGACTCGGACTAGCGGGGGGCATCCAAGAGACCCAGTACTTC
CDR3 protein: CASSRLGLAGGIQETQYF

V gene: TRBV6-6
clone size: .
D gene: .
J gene: TRBJ1-2
CDR3 DNA: TGTGCCAGCAGTTACTCCCAACTCCACAGTAACTATGGCTACACCTTC
CDR3 protein: CASSYSQLHSNYGYTF

V gene: TRBV5-1
clone size: .
D gene: .
J gene: TRBJ2-3
CDR3 DNA: TGCGCCAGCAGTCTAGGCGGTTCTAGCACAGATACGCAGTATTTT
CDR3 protein: CASSLGGSSTDTQYF

V gene: TRBV7-9
clone size: .
D gene: .
J gene: TRBJ1-2
CDR3 DNA: TGTGGTGCGGGGGCGTTTTCTTATGGCTACACCTTC
CDR3 protein: CGAGAFSYGYTF

V gene: TRBV18
clone size: .
D gene: TRBD2
J gene: TRBJ2-3
CDR3 DNA: TGTGCCAGCTCACCCGTGACTAGCGGCGCTAGCACAGATACGCAGTATTTT
CDR3 protein: CASSPVTSGASTDTQYF

V gene: TRBV21-1
clone size: .
D gene: .
J gene: TRBJ2-3
CDR3 DNA: TGTGCCAACAGTTACGAACCCCGGGACAGGGATAGCACAGATACGCAGTATTTT
CDR3 protein: CANSYEPRDRDSTDTQYF

V gene: TRBV18
clone size: .
D gene: .
J gene: TRBJ1-1
CDR3 DNA: TGTGCCAGCTCACCTTACGAAGTAGGAGGGAGTAACGCTGAAGCTTTCTTT
CDR3 protein: CASSPYEVGGSNAEAFF

V gene: TRBV7-9
clone size: .
D gene: .
J gene: TRBJ1-2
CDR3 DNA: TGTGCCAGCAGCTTAACGACAGACTATGGCTACACCTTC
CDR3 protein: CASSLTTDYGYTF

V gene: TRBV18
clone size: .
D gene: TRBD1
J gene: TRBJ2-7
CDR3 DNA: TGTGCCAGCTCACCTACCGGACAGGGGACCTACGAGCAGTACTTC
CDR3 protein: CASSPTGQGTYEQYF

V gene: TRBV28
clone size: .
D gene: TRBD1
J gene: TRBJ2-2
CDR3 DNA: TGTGCCAGCATTAGTCCAGGACAGGGGAAAAGGGAGCTGTTTTTT
CDR3 protein: CASISPGQGKRELFF

V gene: TRBV10-1
clone size: .
D gene: .
J gene: TRBJ1-2
CDR3 DNA: TGCGCCAGCAGTGAGGCTCAGAACTATGGCTACACCTTC
CDR3 protein: CASSEAQNYGYTF

V gene: TRBV4-1
clone size: .
D gene: .
J gene: TRBJ1-2
CDR3 DNA: TGCGCCAGCAGCCAAGAGCTTTCTTACATCGGCTACACCTTC
CDR3 protein: CASSQELSYIGYTF

V gene: TRBV28
clone size: .
D gene: .
J gene: TRBJ1-6
CDR3 DNA: TGTGCCAGCAGTCCGACCTCCGGGACTAAAGGTTTACCCCTCCACTTT
CDR3 protein: CASSPTSGTKGLPLHF

V gene: TRBV5-8
clone size: .
D gene: .
J gene: TRBJ1-1
CDR3 DNA: TGTGCCAGCAAGGTTCGAGGCGCCCCTGAAGCTTTCTTT
CDR3 protein: CASKVRGAPEAFF